This T cell receptor (beta chain) was profiled in a study of cytomegalovirus exposure and HLA in healthy donors. Germline V gives CDR1 MRHNA, CDR2 SNTAGT. The V and J ends lost 6 bases and 8 bases respectively, with 26 bases between them. The CDR3 has 17 amino acids. Notes on the study in general: Later, an analysis found that TCR clusters from the first cohort tended to co-occur in the 120 or so validation repertoires. With high specificity and sensitivity, the classifier reportedly diagnosed cytomegalovirus status. Specificity of a few CMV-associated chains for CMV antigens was verified in vitro. The listing of 150 to 200 TCR beta chains classed them as cytomegalovirus-associated.

For this clone: Its antigen is still unknown.

Libraries were prepared by immunoSEQ multiplex PCR; TCRdb keeps only in-frame clonotypes and omits some of them. Altogether fewer than 200,000 clones are present, about 86% being singletons, with the ten largest covering roughly 1.4%. Sequencing was done on a sample of PBMCs. This sequence was found in a woman aged 25-40 years in good health and CMV-seronegative. This chain uses TRBV6-4 with TRBJ2-1; D possibly corresponds to TRBD2 (7 bases). The CDR3 reads CASSLSVGGGRVHEQFF. For the CDR3, the DNA is TGTGCCAGCAGCTTAAGCGTGGGGGGGGGCCGAGTCCATGAGCAGTTCTTC.